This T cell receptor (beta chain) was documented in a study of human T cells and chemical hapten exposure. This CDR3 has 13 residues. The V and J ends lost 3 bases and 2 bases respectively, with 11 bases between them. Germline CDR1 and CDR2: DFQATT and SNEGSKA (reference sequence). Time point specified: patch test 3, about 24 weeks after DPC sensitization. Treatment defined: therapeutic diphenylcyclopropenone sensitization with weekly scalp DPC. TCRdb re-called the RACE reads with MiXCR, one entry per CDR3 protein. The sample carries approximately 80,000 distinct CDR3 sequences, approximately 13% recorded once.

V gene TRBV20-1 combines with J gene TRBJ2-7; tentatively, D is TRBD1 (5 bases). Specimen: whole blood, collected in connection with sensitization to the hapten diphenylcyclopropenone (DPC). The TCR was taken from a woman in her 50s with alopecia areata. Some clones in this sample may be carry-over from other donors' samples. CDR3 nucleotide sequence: TGCAGTGCTAGTCACAGGTTAACCTACGAGCAGTACTTC. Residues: CSASHRLTYEQYF.